This T cell receptor beta chain comes out of a study of CD8 T cells in Susac syndrome. The RNA, about 0.5 to 1 ug, was put through reverse transcription using random hexamers. An immunoSEQ multiplex PCR amplified TCR beta CDR3 over 54 Vbeta and 13 Jbeta. TCRdb re-analysed the immunoSEQ multiplex PCR reads in MiXCR, keeping a single row per CDR3 protein. The data contain approximately 200,000 distinct CDR3 sequences, about 90% of them singletons. Trimming cost V 4 bases and J 10 bases; bases outside gene matches: 11. The V gene's germline CDR1 is SGHVS and CDR2 FQNEAQ. The CDR3 runs to 16 residues. This TCR was recovered from a human donor with multiple sclerosis. Source material: CD8+ T cells from PBMCs. The V gene is TRBV7-8, the J gene TRBJ2-1, with 12 bases lining up with TRBD2. For the CDR3, the DNA is TGTGCCAGCAGCTCCACGACTAGCGGGAGTCTTCAGGAGCAGTTCTTC. Translating gives CASSSTTSGSLQEQFF.